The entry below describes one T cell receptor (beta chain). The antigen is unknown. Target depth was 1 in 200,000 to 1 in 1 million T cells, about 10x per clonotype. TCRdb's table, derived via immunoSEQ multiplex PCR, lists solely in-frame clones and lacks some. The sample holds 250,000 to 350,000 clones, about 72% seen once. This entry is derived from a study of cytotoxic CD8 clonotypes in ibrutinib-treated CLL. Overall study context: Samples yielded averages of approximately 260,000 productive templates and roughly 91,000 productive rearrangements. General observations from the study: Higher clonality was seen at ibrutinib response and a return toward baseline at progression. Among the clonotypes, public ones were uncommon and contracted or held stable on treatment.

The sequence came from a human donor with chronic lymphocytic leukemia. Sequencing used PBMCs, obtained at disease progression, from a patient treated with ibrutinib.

The CDR3 reads CANPLPCNTEAFF. The CDR3 coding sequence is TGTGCCAACCCCCTACCTTGTAACACTGAAGCTTTCTTT. The chain recombines TRBV6-6 with TRBJ1-1, with D uncertain. The CDR3 extends over 13 amino acids. V lost 10 bases to trimming and J lost 2 bases, with 14 bases between them. Germline CDR1 is MNHNY and CDR2 is SVGAGI (reference sequence).